This T cell receptor (beta chain) was identified in a study of blood T cell repertoires in COVID-19. Across the whole study: Acute and convalescent COVID-19 specimens originated in the United States, Italy and Spain. From T cells, B-cell-depleted T cells, or PBMCs came the material, which was cDNA or gDNA.

The sample holds a few counts of this clone. Authors' analysis steps: Nucleated cell counts were estimated from reference gene primer amplification. TCRdb's copy holds only in-frame clones and misses some; the assay was immunoSEQ multiplex PCR. V and J calls and clone size are copied from that table; D and trimming were computed from the DNA. The table shows 88,000 or so clones, with about 85% occurring only once. CDR3 length: 15 residues. Unmatched junction bases numbered 4, after V lost 6 bases and J lost 6 bases. Germline V CDR1 and CDR2: MNHEY, SVGAGI. This chain uses TRBV6-5 with TRBJ1-6; 11 nucleotides match TRBD1. This TCR derives from a man aged 60-69 years with acute or convalescent COVID-19. Source material: peripheral blood. The CDR3: CASSRGQGGNSPLHF. The CDR3 bases are TGTGCCAGCAGCCGGGGACAGGGGGGTAATTCACCCCTCCACTTT.